The rows below give T cell receptor beta chains drawn from one sample of a study of shared clonotypes between healthy human individuals. Assay: immunoSEQ multiplex PCR; the TCRdb copy retains only in-frame clones and omits some. The sample shows approximately 500,000 clones, almost 97% of them seen only once. The sequencing sample was made of naive CD4+ T cells sorted from blood. These receptors were obtained from a woman in her twenties or thirties in good health. Both conserved end residues are part of each CDR3. D genes are given only for firm matches. Some rows mark clone size as missing; the rest say once, few, many or name a class of expanded clone.

>TRBJ1-4|TRBV5-4|TRBD1|NA
CASSSGQGNEKLFF
TGTGCCAGCAGCTCAGGACAGGGTAATGAAAAACTGTTTTTT
>TRBJ1-2|TRBV2|NA|NA
CASSEWTDEEGYTF
TGTGCCAGCAGTGAATGGACCGACGAAGAGGGCTACACCTTC
>TRBJ2-1|TRBV5-4|NA|NA
CASSSRQGIYGEQFF
TGTGCCAGCAGCTCCCGGCAGGGAATTTACGGTGAGCAGTTCTTC
>TRBJ1-6|TRBV5-8|NA|NA
CASSLGQYNSPLHF
TGTGCCAGCAGCTTGGGACAGTATAATTCACCCCTCCACTTT
>TRBJ1-3|TRBV15|NA|NA
CATSRDSFRAGNTIYF
TGTGCCACCAGCAGAGATTCTTTCAGGGCTGGAAACACCATATATTTT
>TRBJ1-2|TRBV5-1|NA|NA
CASSLKDYGYTF
TGCGCCAGCAGCTTGAAGGACTATGGCTACACCTTC
>TRBJ1-2|TRBV4-2|NA|NA
CASSQEAEYGYTF
TGTGCCAGCAGCCAAGAGGCCGAATATGGCTACACCTTC
>TRBJ2-5|TRBV5-1|NA|NA
CASSSSPETQYF
TGCGCCAGCAGTTCCTCCCCAGAGACCCAGTACTTC
>TRBJ1-3|TRBV2|NA|NA
CASSEASRGGNTIYF
TGTGCCAGCAGTGAAGCTTCCAGGGGCGGTAACACCATATATTTT
>TRBJ2-2|TRBV19|NA|NA
CASSIRRNTGELFF
TGTGCCAGTAGTATTCGAAGGAACACCGGGGAGCTGTTTTTT
>TRBJ1-2|TRBV5-6|NA|once
CASSAWGRGGNGYTF
TGTGCCAGCAGCGCCTGGGGCAGGGGTGGAAATGGCTACACCTTC
>TRBJ2-1|TRBV7-3|NA|NA
CASSSNGAQPYNEQFF
TGTGCCAGCAGCTCGAACGGGGCGCAACCCTACAATGAGCAGTTCTTC
>TRBJ1-2|TRBV28|NA|NA
CASSPGILPLGYTF
TGTGCCAGCAGTCCCGGGATTCTTCCGTTGGGCTACACCTTC
>TRBJ2-1|TRBV28|TRBD2|NA
CASSLPLGSGSVGNEQFF
TGTGCCAGCAGTTTACCACTTGGTAGCGGGAGTGTGGGTAATGAGCAGTTCTTC
>TRBJ1-2|TRBV5-4|NA|once
CASSLGAGGYTF
TGTGCCAGCAGCTTGGGTGCGGGCGGCTACACCTTC
>TRBJ2-5|TRBV7-3|NA|NA
CASSLALRETQYF
TGTGCCAGCAGCTTAGCTCTCCGGGAGACCCAGTACTTC
>TRBJ2-3|TRBV5-1|NA|NA
CASSLYRKTSEGTDTQYF
TGCGCCAGCAGCTTGTACAGGAAAACCTCCGAGGGCACAGATACGCAGTATTTT
>TRBJ2-7|TRBV10-1|NA|few
CASSLEPRDEQYF
TGCGCCAGCAGTCTGGAGCCTCGCGACGAGCAGTACTTC
>TRBJ2-5|TRBV18|NA|NA
CASSQQGEETQYF
TGTGCCAGCTCGCAACAGGGCGAAGAGACCCAGTACTTC
>TRBJ1-2|TRBV1|NA|NA
CTSSQVSQYYGYTF
TGCACCAGCAGCCAAGTCTCCCAGTACTATGGCTACACCTTC
>TRBJ2-3|TRBV28|NA|NA
CASSIQLGGFDTQYF
TGTGCCAGCAGTATCCAACTAGGCGGGTTCGATACGCAGTATTTT
>TRBJ2-1|TRBV25-1|NA|NA
CASTRKGRNEQFF
TGTGCCAGCACCCGAAAGGGGAGAAATGAGCAGTTCTTC
>TRBJ2-7|TRBV6-6|NA|NA
CASGSGEQYF
TGTGCCAGCGGGTCGGGGGAGCAGTACTTC
>TRBJ1-2|TRBV30|NA|once
CAWSYRVDYGYTF
TGTGCCTGGAGTTACAGGGTGGACTATGGCTACACCTTC
>TRBJ1-3|TRBV5-4|NA|NA
CASSLDGISGNTIYF
TGTGCCAGCAGCTTGGACGGAATCTCTGGAAACACCATATATTTT
>TRBJ1-1|TRBV6-5|TRBD1|few
CASRRTGMNTEAFF
TGTGCCAGCCGGAGGACAGGAATGAACACTGAAGCTTTCTTT
>TRBJ2-5|TRBV11-2|NA|NA
CASSPQETQYF
TGTGCCAGCAGCCCACAGGAGACCCAGTACTTC
>TRBJ2-4|TRBV5-1|NA|NA
CASSMGEGLSIQYF
TGCGCCAGCAGTATGGGCGAAGGGCTAAGCATTCAGTACTTC
>TRBJ2-7|TRBV2|NA|NA
CASSERGGQGSFAYEQYF
TGTGCCAGCAGTGAAAGGGGGGGGCAGGGGAGTTTTGCCTACGAGCAGTACTTC
>TRBJ1-2|TRBV28|TRBD1|NA
CASSPGTGGRGYTF
TGTGCCAGCAGCCCCGGGACAGGGGGGAGGGGCTACACCTTC
>TRBJ1-1|TRBV7-9|NA|NA
CASSVTRDTEAFF
TGTGCCAGCAGCGTAACTAGAGATACTGAAGCTTTCTTT
>TRBJ2-1|TRBV5-1|TRBD1|NA
CASSYATGQEQFF
TGCGCCAGCAGCTATGCGACGGGACAGGAGCAGTTCTTC
>TRBJ2-1|TRBV5-1|TRBD1|NA
CASSLAGGLSYNEQFF
TGCGCCAGCAGCTTGGCAGGGGGCCTTTCCTACAATGAGCAGTTCTTC
>TRBJ2-2|TRBV2|TRBD2|NA
CASRRGGAGAVTGELFF
TGTGCCAGCAGGAGAGGCGGGGCGGGAGCTGTGACCGGGGAGCTGTTTTTT
>TRBJ2-5|TRBV6-4|NA|NA
CARARAGLGETQYF
TGTGCCAGGGCCCGCGCTGGGCTCGGTGAGACCCAGTACTTC
>TRBJ1-5|TRBV28|NA|once
CASSLTRVNQPQHF
TGTGCCAGCAGTTTGACCCGGGTAAATCAGCCCCAGCATTTT
>TRBJ1-1|TRBV7-3|NA|NA
CASSPIQDGNTEAFF
TGTGCCAGCAGCCCCATCCAGGACGGGAACACTGAAGCTTTCTTT
>TRBJ2-7|TRBV19|TRBD1|NA
CASRLAAGGREQYF
TGTGCCAGTAGGTTGGCGGCAGGGGGCCGGGAGCAGTACTTC
>TRBJ1-5|TRBV18|NA|NA
CASSPPGTGNQPQHF
TGTGCCAGCTCACCACCGGGCACAGGGAATCAGCCCCAGCATTTT
>TRBJ2-1|TRBV20-1|NA|NA
CSASVGEQFF
TGCAGTGCTAGTGTGGGTGAGCAGTTCTTC
>TRBJ2-1|TRBV14|NA|NA
CASSQWKGDSGTNTYNEQFF
TGTGCCAGCAGCCAGTGGAAAGGAGATTCCGGGACAAACACCTACAATGAGCAGTTCTTC
>TRBJ2-3|TRBV18|NA|once
CASSPLEGSTDTQYF
TGTGCCAGCTCACCTTTAGAGGGTAGCACAGATACGCAGTATTTT
>TRBJ1-1|TRBV2|NA|NA
CASSDFSGGMAEAFF
TGTGCCAGCAGTGACTTTTCGGGGGGAATGGCTGAAGCTTTCTTT
>TRBJ1-3|TRBV18|NA|NA
CASSPYVPQTISGNTIYF
TGTGCCAGCTCACCCTACGTCCCCCAGACAATCTCTGGAAACACCATATATTTT
>TRBJ2-7|TRBV5-1|TRBD2|NA
CASTLRGGENEQYF
TGCGCCAGCACCCTCCGGGGAGGGGAGAACGAGCAGTACTTC
>TRBJ1-5|TRBV4-1|NA|NA
CASSPSRRSLDDQPQHF
TGCGCCAGCAGCCCTTCAAGACGTTCGCTTGACGATCAGCCCCAGCATTTT
>TRBJ2-2|TRBV28|NA|NA
CASSLGKRMRAGELFF
TGTGCCAGCAGTTTAGGGAAAAGAATGAGGGCTGGGGAGCTGTTTTTT
>TRBJ1-3|TRBV11-2|NA|NA
CASQREQLAGNTIYF
TGTGCCAGCCAACGGGAACAGTTAGCTGGAAACACCATATATTTT
>TRBJ1-4|TRBV18|NA|NA
CASSPRYDSQATNEKLFF
TGTGCCAGCTCACCACGATACGACAGCCAAGCAACTAATGAAAAACTGTTTTTT
>TRBJ2-3|TRBV7-9|TRBD1|NA
CASRPRTGLIGGTDTQYF
TGTGCCAGCAGACCCAGGACAGGGCTAATCGGTGGCACAGATACGCAGTATTTT
>TRBJ1-4|TRBV10-3|TRBD1|NA
CAISGSTGGENEKLFF
TGTGCCATCAGTGGATCGACAGGGGGAGAGAATGAAAAACTGTTTTTT
>TRBJ1-1|TRBV10-2|NA|NA
CASSGITEAFF
TGCGCCAGCAGTGGGATCACTGAAGCTTTCTTT
>TRBJ2-3|TRBV15|NA|NA
CATSRVRGRGTPVLFTDTQYF
TGTGCCACCAGCAGAGTTAGGGGGAGGGGGACCCCGGTCCTATTCACAGATACGCAGTATTTT